This is a list of T cell receptor beta chains from one sample in a study of blood T cell repertoires in COVID-19. Profiled with immunoSEQ multiplex PCR; TCRdb holds only in-frame clones, not every one. The top ten clones hold approximately 6.2% of a sample with fewer than 130,000 clones, around 66% of them seen once. Source material: peripheral blood. These receptors all stem from a man older than 75 with acute or convalescent COVID-19. Both conserved end residues are part of each CDR3. A D gene is named only where the DNA matches it firmly. Size values are once, few and many counts, or a class for expanded clones, and some rows have none.

j_gene,abundance,d_gene,v_gene,CDR3nt,CDR3aa
TRBJ2-1,-,-,TRBV2,TGTGCCAGCAGGGAAGGGGCCCCCAATGAGCAGTTCTTC,CASREGAPNEQFF
TRBJ1-5,few,-,TRBV28,TGTGCCAGCGGGCAGCCAAATCAGCCCCAGCATTTT,CASGQPNQPQHF
TRBJ1-3,few,-,TRBV7-2,TGTGCCAGCAGCTTTACAGTCTTCTCTGGAAACACCATATATTTT,CASSFTVFSGNTIYF
TRBJ2-3,-,TRBD2,TRBV5-1,TGCGCCAGCTGCCCGCGGGGGGTACCTTTGAACACAGATACGCAGTATTTT,CASCPRGVPLNTDTQYF
TRBJ2-7,-,-,TRBV2,TGTGCCAGCCACTACCGTACAAGCTCCTACGAGCAGTACTTC,CASHYRTSSYEQYF
TRBJ2-5,-,-,TRBV11-2,TGTGCCAGCAGCCTAGGACTAAACCAAGAGACCCAGTACTTC,CASSLGLNQETQYF
TRBJ2-1,-,TRBD2,TRBV7-8,TGTGCCAGCAGCTCGGGTGGGACTAGCTATGAGCAGTTCTTC,CASSSGGTSYEQFF
TRBJ2-1,once,-,TRBV2,TGTGCCAGCGGTATGGGAGGAATAGCCGATGAGCAGTTCTTC,CASGMGGIADEQFF
TRBJ2-5,-,-,TRBV28,TGTGCCAGCAGTTTCGACACACTCAGCTTCGGGACCCAGTACTTC,CASSFDTLSFGTQYF
TRBJ2-1,-,-,TRBV5-6,TGTGCCAGCAGCTTGGGTCGTGTACAGGGCGGCGAGCAGTTCTTC,CASSLGRVQGGEQFF
TRBJ1-2,-,-,TRBV6-4,TGTGCCAGCAGTGACACCCCCCAGGGGCTAGGAGGCTACACCTTC,CASSDTPQGLGGYTF
TRBJ1-1,-,-,TRBV2,TGTGCCAGCTCGACTCAGGGGTACACTGAAGCTTTCTTT,CASSTQGYTEAFF
TRBJ1-1,-,-,TRBV9,TGTGCCAGCAGCGCCGTACAGGGCAGAAACACTGAAGCTTTCTTT,CASSAVQGRNTEAFF
TRBJ2-3,-,-,TRBV10-3,TGTGCCATCAGTGAGTCGTGGGCCGGGAATACGCAGTATTTT,CAISESWAGNTQYF